The next 5 T cell receptor beta chains were all read from a single sample in a study of blood T cell repertoires in COVID-19. Here immunoSEQ multiplex PCR was the method, and the copy in TCRdb shows in-frame clones only, minus some. The table has tens of thousands of clones, over 70% seen once; the top ten hold approximately 15%. Sequences were obtained from peripheral blood. The receptors were gathered from a woman in her sixties with acute or convalescent COVID-19.

The chain combines TRBV6-6 with TRBJ1-1; no reliable D call. V lost 0 bases to trimming and J lost 0 bases, with 11 bases between them. The CDR3 is 16 residues long. The germline CDR1 and CDR2 sequences are MNHNY and SVGAGI (reference sequence). Here the CDR3 reads CASSYSQAQMNTEAFF. As DNA, the CDR3 is TGTGCCAGCAGTTACTCTCAGGCCCAAATGAACACTGAAGCTTTCTTT.

V gene TRBV11-2 combines with J gene TRBJ1-5, with a possible D match to TRBD1 (5 bases). Trimming removed 5 bases at V and 5 bases at J, with 13 bases between. The CDR3 length is 14 residues. Germline CDR1 and CDR2: SGHAT and FQNNGV. The CDR3 spells CASSRPGQYQPQHF. CDR3 nucleotide sequence: TGTGCCAGCAGCCGACCAGGGCAGTATCAGCCCCAGCATTTT.

This chain connects TRBV6-5 to TRBJ2-7, with TRBD1 matching 8 bases. This CDR3 contains 16 residues. CDR1 is MNHEY and CDR2 is SVGAGI in the germline V gene. J gave up 2 bases and V 2 bases, and 8 bases lay outside the gene matches. CDR3 in amino acids: CASSYLDGTGPYEQYF. The CDR3 nucleotides read TGTGCCAGCAGTTACCTAGACGGGACAGGCCCCTACGAGCAGTACTTC.

The chain combines TRBV11-2 with TRBJ2-1, with 8 bases lining up with TRBD2. CDR3 length: 14 amino acids. The germline V gene encodes CDR1 SGHAT and CDR2 FQNNGV. Unmatched junction bases numbered 6, after V lost 3 bases and J lost 8 bases. CDR3 sequence (DNA): TGTGCCAGCAGCTTGGGACTAGAGGGAGATGAGCAGTTCTTC. This gives the protein CASSLGLEGDEQFF.

The chain couples TRBV5-4 to TRBJ1-2; 7 bases agree with TRBD1. CDR1 is SGHNT and CDR2 is YYREEE in the germline V gene (reference sequence). Losses at the gene ends were 0 bases for V and 3 bases for J; bases not matched to a gene: 5. The length of the CDR3 is 15 residues. CDR3 in DNA: TGTGCCAGCAGCTTGGGCCAGGGGGTTTACTATGGCTACACCTTC. This sequence encodes CASSLGQGVYYGYTF.